This TCR beta chain was captured in a study of CD8 T cells in Susac syndrome. RNA in amounts of roughly 0.5 to 1 ug was reverse transcribed with random hexamers. Each CDR3 protein gets one entry after TCRdb re-called the immunoSEQ multiplex PCR reads with MiXCR. The data show roughly 200,000 distinct CDR3 sequences, 85% to 95% seen once. This CDR3 is built from 16 residues. V was shortened by 0 bases and J by 0 bases, with 12 bases between the two germline ends. Germline V gene data show CDR1 as SGDLS and CDR2 as YYNGEE. This TCR was sampled from a human donor in good health. The specimen sequenced was CD4+ T cells from PBMCs. The rearrangement joins TRBV9 to TRBJ2-5; D ambiguous. The CDR3 spells CASSVARWGYQETQYF. CDR3 coding DNA: TGTGCCAGCAGCGTAGCTAGGTGGGGATACCAAGAGACCCAGTACTTC.